The source of this T cell receptor beta chain is a study of cytomegalovirus exposure and HLA in healthy donors. Across the whole study: From HLA-typed donors, an early data release held roughly 80 million unique TCRs.

This clone was observed a few times. Germline CDR1 reads MDHEN; CDR2 reads SYDVKM. Trimming removed 3 bases from V and 6 bases from J, with 15 bases in between. The CDR3 extends over 14 amino acids. PCR primers comprised 60 Vbeta and 13 Jbeta primers. Per the study methods: Around 76 million unique TCR beta chains, some 11 million shared, were counted in a later analysis. TCRdb keeps only in-frame clones here, not all; method: immunoSEQ multiplex PCR. That table supplies the V and J calls and clone size; D and trimming were determined from the DNA. The sample has about 100,000 clones; 65% to 80% are singletons.

The rearrangement uses TRBV28 and TRBJ2-7; D may be TRBD2 (7 bases). This TCR was recovered from a male donor in good health and CMV-seronegative. Sequencing was performed on PBMCs. CDR3 residues: CASSFPLGGREQYF. CDR3 bases: TGTGCCAGCAGTTTCCCCCTGGGGGGGCGCGAGCAGTACTTC.